This paragraph covers one T cell receptor beta chain sequence. The length of the CDR3 is 14 residues. Germline CDR1 reads LNHNV; CDR2 reads YYDKDF (reference sequence). V dropped 0 bases and J dropped 0 bases, with 5 bases sitting between them. The sample comes from a study of OX40 agonist ivuxolimab in advanced cancers. The data were produced by immunoSEQ multiplex PCR, yet TCRdb's version contains in-frame clones alone and is incomplete. The table shows some 120,000 clones, with 92% occurring only once. The TCR was taken from an adult with an advanced solid tumor such as melanoma, head and neck, liver or kidney cancer. The chain is built from TRBV15 and TRBJ1-1, with D possibly matching TRBD1 (5 bases). Sample: CD4+ or CD8+ T cells sorted from blood, taken in a trial of the OX40 agonist ivuxolimab. The CDR3 region is CATSREGLNTEAFF. In nucleotides, the CDR3 is TGTGCCACCAGCAGAGAGGGGCTGAACACTGAAGCTTTCTTT.